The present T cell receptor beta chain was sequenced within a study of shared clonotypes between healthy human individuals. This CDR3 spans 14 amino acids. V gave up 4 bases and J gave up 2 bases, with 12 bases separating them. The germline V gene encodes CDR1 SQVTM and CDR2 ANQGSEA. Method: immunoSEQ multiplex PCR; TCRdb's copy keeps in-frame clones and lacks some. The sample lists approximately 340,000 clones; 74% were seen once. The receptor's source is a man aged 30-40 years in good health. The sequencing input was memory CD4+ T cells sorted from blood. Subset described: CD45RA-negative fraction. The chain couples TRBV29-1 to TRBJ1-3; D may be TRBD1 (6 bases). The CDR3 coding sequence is TGCAGCGTTGGTTGGGGGCTGGCTGGAAACACCATATATTTT. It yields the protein CSVGWGLAGNTIYF.